The clone carrying this T cell receptor (beta chain) was picked up a small number of times. Its antigen remains unidentified. CDR1 KGHSH and CDR2 LQKENI come from the germline V gene. J lost 8 bases, V lost 4 bases, and 4 bases had no gene match. The CDR3 covers 13 residues. This sample was included in a study of early T cells in non-severe SARS-CoV-2 infection. Study-level information: Sequencing used unsorted whole-blood bulk RNA, so chains lack pairing.

Individual cDNA molecules were tagged with unique molecular identifiers. TCRdb re-called the 5' RACE reads through MiXCR, storing one row per CDR3 protein. This sample has tens of thousands of distinct CDR3 sequences, with 9.5% to 15% found just once. Study outcomes and limitations: VDJdb-based matching was biased toward anti-spike CD8 responses and missed private and CD4 specificities.

This sequence was found in an adult who was a healthcare worker with PCR-confirmed SARS-CoV-2 infection or an uninfected control (not recorded which). This chain links TRBV18 with TRBJ2-4; 8 bases match TRBD1. The material sequenced was whole blood, taken at baseline. The CDR3 DNA reads as TGTGCCAGCTCACTCCACAGGGGGGACATTCAGTACTTC. This codes for CASSLHRGDIQYF.